This T cell receptor (beta chain) originates from a study of CD8 T cells in Susac syndrome. V shed 6 bases and J 0 bases; nucleotides not matched to a gene: 10. The CDR3 consists of 16 residues. Germline V lookup: CDR1 SQVTM, CDR2 ANQGSEA. A quantity of about 0.5 to 1 ug RNA underwent reverse transcription using random hexamers. TCRdb ran MiXCR on the immunoSEQ multiplex PCR reads and lists one entry per CDR3 protein. Among approximately 180,000 distinct CDR3 sequences listed, approximately 96% were seen once. The genes are TRBV29-1 and TRBJ2-1, with 8 bases matching TRBD2. This sequence originates from a human donor with multiple sclerosis. Sequenced sample: CD4+ T cells from PBMCs. The CDR3 nucleotides are TGCAGCGTCGCTAACCTAGCGGGCAGCTCCTACAATGAGCAGTTCTTC. Its translation is CSVANLAGSSYNEQFF.